This TCR beta chain stems from a study of beta chain features in type 1 diabetes. Across the study: Patients were similar to healthy donors in age and gender (as well as in cell yields). Notes on the study in general: In comparison with healthy donors, patients had naive, central memory and Treg TCRB repertoires that appeared more similar. cDNA-based reads could over-represent cells with high TCR expression. Type 1 diabetes patients showed a moderate but significant shortening of TCRB CDR3s in all four CD4+ subsets.

Comments on this clone: The antigen is unknown.

All of the isolated RNA was reverse transcribed, so expressed TCRB transcripts were sequenced. Naive, central memory and regulatory T cell samples yielded around 3.3 million reads on average. Profiled with immunoSEQ multiplex PCR; TCRdb holds only in-frame clones, not every one. The table lists 300,000 to 450,000 clones, 10% to 15% of them singletons, with 0.0095% to 0.011% in the top ten. The TCR originated in a woman in her late teens or twenties with type 1 diabetes. Sequenced: naive CD4+ T cells from blood.

Here the CDR3 DNA reads TGTGCCAGCAGGCCTAGCTCCTACGAGCAGTACTTC. Amino acid sequence: CASRPSSYEQYF. The chain has TRBV6-6 and TRBJ2-7, with D unclear. Germline-derived CDR1 and CDR2 are MNHNY and SVGAGI (reference sequence). Trimming took 6 bases from V and 0 from J, leaving 6 bases between them. This CDR3 has 12 residues.